Following are 4 T cell receptor beta chains from one sample sequenced in a study of blood T cells in healthy people across ages. Using a J-beta primer mix together with a sample-barcoded 5' primer, a second PCR was run for about 6 to 12 cycles. TCRdb passed the 5' RACE reads through MiXCR, listing each CDR3 protein once. The table includes about 1.8 million distinct CDR3 sequences, around 50% detected once. Sequencing was done on a sample of blood. The receptors here all came from a woman between 40 and 55 years old in good health.

On this clonotype: Mismatch with germline at one junction end may stem from a read error. This CDR3 is CACSLESGISYEQYF. In DNA form, the CDR3 reads TGTGCCTGCAGCTTAGAGTCAGGGATCTCCTACGAGCAGTACTTC. The rearrangement links TRBV5-6 to TRBJ2-7, with a tentative D call TRBD1 (5 bases). Per the germline V gene, CDR1 is SGHDT and CDR2 is YYEEEE. The CDR3 sequence is 15 residues long.

This clonotype is a singleton in its sample. The chain carries TRBV13 and TRBJ1-2; no firm D call. Germline assignment: CDR1 PRHDT and CDR2 FYEKMQ (reference sequence). CDR3 length: 16 amino acids. V was trimmed by 2 bases and J by 1 base, leaving 14 bases between them. The CDR3 DNA follows: TGTGCCAGCAGCTTACGATCGGTCGGGATTAACTATGGCTACACCTTC. Translating gives CASSLRSVGINYGYTF.

J is TRBJ2-7 and V is TRBV18; D uncertain. This CDR3 contains 12 residues. Trimming shortened V by 6 bases and J by 5 bases, and 11 bases separated the two germline ends. Germline V gene sequence: CDR1 KGHSH, CDR2 LQKENI. The CDR3 nucleotides read TGTGCCAGCTCCGTGGGCATGGACGAGCAGTACTTC. It translates to CASSVGMDEQYF.

For the CDR3, the DNA is TGCAGTGCTAAGCGGGGCACAGATACGCAGTATTTT. Translated: CSAKRGTDTQYF. The rearrangement joins TRBV20-1 to TRBJ2-3; D is perhaps TRBD2 (6 bases). Germline V gene lookup returns CDR1 DFQATT and CDR2 SNEGSKA (reference sequence). Between the trimmed V and J ends, which lost 4 bases and 1 base, there was a span of 6 bases. The CDR3 totals 12 residues.